This TCR beta chain was observed in a study of blood T cells in healthy people across ages. The study's findings and limits: In long-lived donors, naive CD4+ cell counts and diversity exceeded those of aged donors.

Every donor contributed approximately 10 milliliters of peripheral blood by blood draw. Each sample used at least 7 million PBMCs. Sample-barcoded 5' priming and a J-beta primer mix drove a second PCR of 7 to 11 cycles. A single record per CDR3 protein comes from TCRdb applying MiXCR to the 5' RACE reads. The sample includes approximately 1,100,000 distinct CDR3 sequences, over 35% of them seen just once. Notes on this clonotype: Its antigen is unidentified.

Trimming removed 2 bases from V and 8 bases from J, with 14 bases in between. The CDR3 runs to 14 residues. Germline CDR1 is SGHDT and CDR2 is YYEEEE. The sequencing sample was made of blood. V usage is TRBV5-6 and J usage is TRBJ2-1, with D perhaps matching TRBD1 (6 bases). The source of this sequence is a woman aged 55-69 years in good health. As DNA, the CDR3 is TGTGCCAGCAGCTTTCCCAGGGGTGCGGATGAGCAGTTCTTC. Its translation is CASSFPRGADEQFF.